The sequence of this T cell receptor (beta chain) was determined in a study of identical twins. Template switching added a universal primer site, and cDNA bore unique molecular identifiers. MiXCR, applied by TCRdb to the 5' RACE reads, yields one record per CDR3 protein. The sample lists 200,000 to 250,000 distinct CDR3 sequences, 6% to 7% occurring once. Per the germline V gene, CDR1 is SGHNT and CDR2 is YYREEE (reference sequence). After removal of 0 bases from V and 7 bases from J, the junction contained 13 bases not matched to a gene. The CDR3 loop spans 18 amino acids. The same data also contributed to another study, on T cells expressing NK-cell markers. From that paper: HCMV seropositivity marked most of the eight sequenced donors; one was seronegative. Questions lingered over whether expanded NKG2C+ T cell clones were HCMV-specific.

Sequences were obtained from CD8+ T cells sorted from blood. The V call is TRBV5-4, the J call TRBJ2-7; 13 nucleotides align to TRBD2. The clonotype was recovered from a woman aged 18-29 years in good health. The CDR3 coding sequence is TGTGCCAGCAGCTTGGGCGCCAATCCGGGACTAGCGGGACGGGAGCAGTACTTC. It specifies CASSLGANPGLAGREQYF.